This T cell receptor (beta chain) was found in a study of shared clonotypes between healthy human individuals. This CDR3 contains 13 residues. The V end lost 2 bases, the J end lost 4 bases, and 12 bases lay between the germline ends. CDR1 is GTSNPN and CDR2 is SVGIG in the germline V gene (reference sequence). Unsorted material relied on about 90 million PBMCs as the source of genomic DNA. Genomic DNA of each subset was evenly split across several immunoSEQ plates. The repertoire was sequenced with immunoSEQ multiplex PCR; TCRdb's copy has only in-frame clones and lacks some. The table includes about 480,000 clones, roughly 85% detected once. General study findings and limits: An anticipated effect of sequencing depth on clonotype sharing among donors was recognized.

Comments on this clone: Antigen specificity is unknown.

The TCR originated in a woman between 35 and 50 years old in good health. Some clones in this sample may be carry-over from other donors' samples. The source material was PBMCs. This chain uses TRBV30 with TRBJ2-7; D is possibly TRBD1 (5 bases). CDR3 sequence: CAWSSGLRYEQYF. CDR3 coding DNA: TGTGCCTGGAGTTCAGGGTTGAGGTACGAGCAGTACTTC.